This T cell receptor beta chain was documented in a study of human T cells and chemical hapten exposure. The overall study: Upper-back patches of 0.01% DPC were read at 6 days.

The CDR3 totals 15 residues. V lost 2 bases, J lost 1 base, and 11 bases lay in between. TCRdb used MiXCR to reprocess the RACE reads, holding one entry per CDR3 protein. The sample has approximately 41,000 distinct CDR3 sequences, 8% to 9.5% seen once. Time point of the sample: patch test 3, about 24 weeks after DPC sensitization. Indicated treatment: therapeutic diphenylcyclopropenone sensitization with weekly scalp DPC. Unfractionated whole blood served as the source for total RNA extraction. Study results and caveats: The study found that DPC sensitization did not change TCRs above 1 in 1000 frequency.

This clonotype was seen many times. Its specificity is unknown. The sequenced sample was whole blood, obtained in connection with sensitization to the hapten diphenylcyclopropenone (DPC). The receptor comes from a man aged 45 to 65 with alopecia areata. Some clones in this sample may be carry-over from other donors' samples. The chain couples TRBV12-3 or TRBV12-4 to TRBJ1-2; no clear D. The DNA for the CDR3 is TGTGCCAGCAGTTTAAATTATCGGGTTAACTATGGCTACACCTTC. It encodes CASSLNYRVNYGYTF.